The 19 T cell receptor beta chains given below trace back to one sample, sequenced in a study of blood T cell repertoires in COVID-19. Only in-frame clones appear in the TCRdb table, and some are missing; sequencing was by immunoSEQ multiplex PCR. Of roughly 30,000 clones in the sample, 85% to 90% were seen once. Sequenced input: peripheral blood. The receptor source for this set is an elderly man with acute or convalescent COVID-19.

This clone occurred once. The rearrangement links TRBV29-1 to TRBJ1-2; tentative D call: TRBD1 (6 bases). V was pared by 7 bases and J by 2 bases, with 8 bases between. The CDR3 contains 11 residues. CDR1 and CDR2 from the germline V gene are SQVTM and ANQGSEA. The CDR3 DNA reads TGCAGCGCCGGACAGAACTATGGCTACACCTTC. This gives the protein CSAGQNYGYTF.

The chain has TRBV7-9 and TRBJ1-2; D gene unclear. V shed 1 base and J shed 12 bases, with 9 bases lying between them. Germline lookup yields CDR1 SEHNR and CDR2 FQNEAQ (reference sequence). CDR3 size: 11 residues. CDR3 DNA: TGTGCCAGCAGCTTAGTCGGGGAAAACACCTTC. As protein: CASSLVGENTF. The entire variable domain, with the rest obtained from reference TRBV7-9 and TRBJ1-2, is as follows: DTGVSQNPRHKITKRGQNVTFRCDPISEHNRLYWYRQTLGQGPEFLTYFQNEAQLEKSRLLSDRFSAERPKGSFSTLEIQRTEQGDSAMYLCASSLVGENTFGSGTRLTVV.

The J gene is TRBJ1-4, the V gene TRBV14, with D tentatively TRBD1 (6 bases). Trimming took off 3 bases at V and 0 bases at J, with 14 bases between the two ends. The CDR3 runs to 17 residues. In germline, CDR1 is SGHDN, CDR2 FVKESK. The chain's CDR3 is CASSHYRDSATNEKLFF. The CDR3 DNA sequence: TGTGCCAGCAGCCATTACAGGGATTCTGCAACTAATGAAAAACTGTTTTTT.

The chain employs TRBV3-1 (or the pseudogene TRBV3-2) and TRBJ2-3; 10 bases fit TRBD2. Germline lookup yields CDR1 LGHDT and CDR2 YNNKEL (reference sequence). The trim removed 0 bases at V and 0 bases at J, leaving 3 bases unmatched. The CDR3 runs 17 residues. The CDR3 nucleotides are TGTGCCAGCAGCCAAGATCTAGCGGGAGTGAGCACAGATACGCAGTATTTT. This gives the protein CASSQDLAGVSTDTQYF.

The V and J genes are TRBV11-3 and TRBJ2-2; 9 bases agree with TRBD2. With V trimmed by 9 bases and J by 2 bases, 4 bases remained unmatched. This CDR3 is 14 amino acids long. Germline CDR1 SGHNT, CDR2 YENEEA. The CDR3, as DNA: TGTGCCAGTTCTAGCGGGGTTAACACCGGGGAGCTGTTTTTT. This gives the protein CASSSGVNTGELFF.

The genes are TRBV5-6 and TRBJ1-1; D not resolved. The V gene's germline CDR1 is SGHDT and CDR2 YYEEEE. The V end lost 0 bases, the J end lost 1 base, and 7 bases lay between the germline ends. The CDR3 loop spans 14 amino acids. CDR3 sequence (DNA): TGTGCCAGCAGCTTGGGGGCCTGGAACACTGAAGCTTTCTTT. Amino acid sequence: CASSLGAWNTEAFF.

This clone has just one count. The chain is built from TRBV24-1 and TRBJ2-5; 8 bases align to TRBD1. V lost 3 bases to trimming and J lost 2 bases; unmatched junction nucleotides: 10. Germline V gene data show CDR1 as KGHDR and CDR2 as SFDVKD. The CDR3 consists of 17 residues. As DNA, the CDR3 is TGTGCCACCAGTGATCCGACAGGGGTGGCACAACAAGAGACCCAGTACTTC. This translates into CATSDPTGVAQQETQYF.

The CDR3 DNA sequence: TGTGCCAGCAGCCGTTTAACAAGCTCCTACGAGCAGTACTTC. Translating gives CASSRLTSSYEQYF. This chain uses TRBV27 with TRBJ2-7; no clear D gene. Trimming shortened V by 6 bases and J by 0 bases, and 12 bases separated the two germline ends. CDR3 length: 14 amino acids. The V gene's germline CDR1 is MNHEY and CDR2 SMNVEV (reference sequence).

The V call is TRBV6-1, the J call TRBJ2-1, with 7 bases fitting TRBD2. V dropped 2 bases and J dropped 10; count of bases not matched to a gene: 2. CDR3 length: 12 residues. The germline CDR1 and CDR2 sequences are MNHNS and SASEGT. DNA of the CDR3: TGTGCCAGCAGTGAAACTAGCGCCGAGCAGTTCTTC. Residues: CASSETSAEQFF.

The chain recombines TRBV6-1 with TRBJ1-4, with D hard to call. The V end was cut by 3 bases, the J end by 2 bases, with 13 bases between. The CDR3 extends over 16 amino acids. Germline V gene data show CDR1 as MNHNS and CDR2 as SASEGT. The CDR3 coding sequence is TGTGCCAGCAGTGACCCTGTCTTAAGCACTAATGAAAAACTGTTTTTT. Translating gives CASSDPVLSTNEKLFF.

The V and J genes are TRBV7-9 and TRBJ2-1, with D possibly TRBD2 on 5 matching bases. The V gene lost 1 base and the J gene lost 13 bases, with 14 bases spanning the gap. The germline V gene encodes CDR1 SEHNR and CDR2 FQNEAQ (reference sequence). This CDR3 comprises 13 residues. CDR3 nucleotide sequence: TGTGCCAGCAGCTTAGTCGGGGTCCCACTTCAGTTCTTC. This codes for CASSLVGVPLQFF.

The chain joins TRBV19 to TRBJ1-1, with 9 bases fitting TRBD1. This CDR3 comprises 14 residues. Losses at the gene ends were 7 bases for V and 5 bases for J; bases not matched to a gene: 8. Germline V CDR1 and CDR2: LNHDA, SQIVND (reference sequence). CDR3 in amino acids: CASTLGQGKTEAFF. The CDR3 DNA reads TGTGCCAGTACCCTCGGACAGGGGAAAACTGAAGCTTTCTTT. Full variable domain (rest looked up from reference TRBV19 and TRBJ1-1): DGGITQSPKYLFRKEGQNVTLSCEQNLNHDAMYWYRQDPGQGLRLIYYSQIVNDFQKGDIAEGYSVSREKKESFPLTVTSAQKNPTAFYLCASTLGQGKTEAFFGQGTRLTVV.

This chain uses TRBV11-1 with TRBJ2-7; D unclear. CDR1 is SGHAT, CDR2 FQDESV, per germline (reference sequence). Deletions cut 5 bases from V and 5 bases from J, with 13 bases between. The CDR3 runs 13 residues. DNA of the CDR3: TGTGCCAGCAGCCCCAGTTCCTCTGACGAGCAGTACTTC. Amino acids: CASSPSSSDEQYF.

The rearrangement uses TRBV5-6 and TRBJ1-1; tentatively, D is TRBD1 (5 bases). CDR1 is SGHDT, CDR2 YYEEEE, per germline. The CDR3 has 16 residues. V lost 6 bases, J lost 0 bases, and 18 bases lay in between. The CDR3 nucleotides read TGTGCCAGCACCCGGGCCGGGGGGAGTGTGAACACTGAAGCTTTCTTT. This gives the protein CASTRAGGSVNTEAFF.

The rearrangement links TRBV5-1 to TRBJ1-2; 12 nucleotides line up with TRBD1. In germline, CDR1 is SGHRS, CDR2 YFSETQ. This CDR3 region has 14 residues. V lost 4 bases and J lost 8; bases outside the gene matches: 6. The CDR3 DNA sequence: TGCGCCAGCAGCCAGGGACAGGGGGCTTACGGCTACACCTTC. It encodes CASSQGQGAYGYTF.

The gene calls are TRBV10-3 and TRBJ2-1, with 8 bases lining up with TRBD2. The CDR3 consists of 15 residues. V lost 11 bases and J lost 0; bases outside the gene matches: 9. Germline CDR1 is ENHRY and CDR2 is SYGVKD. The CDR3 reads CAARGGSGSYNEQFF. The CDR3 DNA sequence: TGTGCCGCCCGGGGGGGGTCCGGCTCCTACAATGAGCAGTTCTTC.

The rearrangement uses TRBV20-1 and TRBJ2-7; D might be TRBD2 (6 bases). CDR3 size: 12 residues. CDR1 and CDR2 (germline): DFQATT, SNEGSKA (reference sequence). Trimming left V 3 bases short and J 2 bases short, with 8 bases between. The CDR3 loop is CSASRTTYEQYF. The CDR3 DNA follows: TGCAGTGCTAGTAGGACTACCTACGAGCAGTACTTC.

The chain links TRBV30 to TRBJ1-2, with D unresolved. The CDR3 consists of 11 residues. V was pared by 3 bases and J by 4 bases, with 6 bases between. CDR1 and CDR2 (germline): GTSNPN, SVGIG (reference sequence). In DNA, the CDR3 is TGTGCCTGGAGGGAGGGCTATGGCTACACCTTC. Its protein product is CAWREGYGYTF.

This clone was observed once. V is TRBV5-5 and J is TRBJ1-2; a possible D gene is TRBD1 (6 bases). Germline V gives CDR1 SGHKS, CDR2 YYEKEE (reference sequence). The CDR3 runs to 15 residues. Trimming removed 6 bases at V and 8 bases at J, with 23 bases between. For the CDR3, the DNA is TGTGCCAGCACCGTTGACCCGGGGACACCTTTAGGCTACACCTTC. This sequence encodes CASTVDPGTPLGYTF. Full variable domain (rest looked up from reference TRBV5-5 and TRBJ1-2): DAGVTQSPTHLIKTRGQQVTLRCSPISGHKSVSWYQQVLGQGPQFIFQYYEKEERGRGNFPDRFSARQFPNYSSELNVNALLLGDSALYLCASTVDPGTPLGYTFGSGTRLTVV.